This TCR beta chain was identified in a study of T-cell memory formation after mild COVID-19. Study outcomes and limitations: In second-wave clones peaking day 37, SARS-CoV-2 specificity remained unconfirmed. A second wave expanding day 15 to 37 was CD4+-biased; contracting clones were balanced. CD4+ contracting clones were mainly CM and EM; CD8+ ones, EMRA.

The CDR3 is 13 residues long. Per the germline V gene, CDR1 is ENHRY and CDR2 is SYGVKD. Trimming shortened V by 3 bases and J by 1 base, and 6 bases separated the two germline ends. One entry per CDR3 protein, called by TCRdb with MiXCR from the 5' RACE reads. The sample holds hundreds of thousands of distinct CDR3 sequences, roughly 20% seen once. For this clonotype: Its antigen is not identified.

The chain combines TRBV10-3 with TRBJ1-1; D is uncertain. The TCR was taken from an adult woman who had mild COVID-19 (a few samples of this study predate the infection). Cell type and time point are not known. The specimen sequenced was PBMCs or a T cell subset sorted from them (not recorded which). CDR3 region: CAISDHGNTEAFF. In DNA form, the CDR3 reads TGTGCCATCAGTGACCATGGGAACACTGAAGCTTTCTTT.